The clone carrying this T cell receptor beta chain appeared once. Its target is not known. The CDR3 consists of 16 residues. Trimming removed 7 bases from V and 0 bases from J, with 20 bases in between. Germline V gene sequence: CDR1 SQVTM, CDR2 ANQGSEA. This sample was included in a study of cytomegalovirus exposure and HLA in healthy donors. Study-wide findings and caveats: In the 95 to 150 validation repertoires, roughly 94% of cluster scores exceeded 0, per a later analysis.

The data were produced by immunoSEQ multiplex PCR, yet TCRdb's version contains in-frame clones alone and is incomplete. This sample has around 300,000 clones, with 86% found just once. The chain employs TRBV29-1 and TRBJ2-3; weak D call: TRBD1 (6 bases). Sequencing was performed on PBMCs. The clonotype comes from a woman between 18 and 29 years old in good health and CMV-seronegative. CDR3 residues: CSASGGTPDSTDTQYF. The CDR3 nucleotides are TGCAGCGCCTCGGGTGGGACACCCGATAGCACAGATACGCAGTATTTT.